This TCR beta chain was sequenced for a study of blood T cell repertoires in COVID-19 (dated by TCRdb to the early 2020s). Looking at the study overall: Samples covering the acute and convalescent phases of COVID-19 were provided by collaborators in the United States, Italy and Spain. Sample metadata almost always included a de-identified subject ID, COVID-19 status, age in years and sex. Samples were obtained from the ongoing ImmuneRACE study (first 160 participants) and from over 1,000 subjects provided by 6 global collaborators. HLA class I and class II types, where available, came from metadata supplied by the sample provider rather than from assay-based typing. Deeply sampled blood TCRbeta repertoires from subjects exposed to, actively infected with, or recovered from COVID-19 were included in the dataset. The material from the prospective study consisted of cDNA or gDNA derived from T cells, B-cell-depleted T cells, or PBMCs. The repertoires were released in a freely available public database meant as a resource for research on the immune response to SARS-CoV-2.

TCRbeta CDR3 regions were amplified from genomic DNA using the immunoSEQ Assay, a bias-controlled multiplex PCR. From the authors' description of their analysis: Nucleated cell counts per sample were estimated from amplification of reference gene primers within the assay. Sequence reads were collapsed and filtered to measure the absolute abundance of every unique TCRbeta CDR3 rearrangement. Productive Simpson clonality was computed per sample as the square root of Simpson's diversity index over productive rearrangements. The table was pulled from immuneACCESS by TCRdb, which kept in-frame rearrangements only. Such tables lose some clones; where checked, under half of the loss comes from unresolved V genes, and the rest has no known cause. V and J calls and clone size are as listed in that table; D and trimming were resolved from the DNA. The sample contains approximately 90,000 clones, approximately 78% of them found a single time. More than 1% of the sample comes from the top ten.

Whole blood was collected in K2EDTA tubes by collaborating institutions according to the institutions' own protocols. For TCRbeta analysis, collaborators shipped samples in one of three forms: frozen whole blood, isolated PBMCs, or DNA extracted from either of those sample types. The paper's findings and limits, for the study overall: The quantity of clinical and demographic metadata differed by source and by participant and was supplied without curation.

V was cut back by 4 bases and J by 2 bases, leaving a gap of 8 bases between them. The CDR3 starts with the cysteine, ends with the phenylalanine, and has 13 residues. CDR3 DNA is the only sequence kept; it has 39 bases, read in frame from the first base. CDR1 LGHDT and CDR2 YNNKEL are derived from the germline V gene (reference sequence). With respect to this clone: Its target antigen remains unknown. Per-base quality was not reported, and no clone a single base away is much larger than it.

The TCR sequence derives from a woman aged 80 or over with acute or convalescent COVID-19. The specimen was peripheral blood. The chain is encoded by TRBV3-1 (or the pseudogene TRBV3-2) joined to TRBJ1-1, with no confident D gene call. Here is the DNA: TGTGCCAGCAGCCTGCAGCGAAACACTGAAGCTTTCTTT. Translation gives CASSLQRNTEAFF.